Reported below is one TCR beta chain. Antigen: not known. Looked up from germline, CDR1 is SGHVS and CDR2 is FQNEAQ. The CDR3 contains 18 residues. J lost 0 bases, V lost 2 bases, and 10 bases had no gene match. The sample belongs to a study of T cell repertoires in cytomegalovirus infection. Study overall: Carrying CMV and the relevant HLA type showed in public TCR beta signatures. General study findings and limits: Clonotype analysis showed dominance of the ex vivo response by HLA-C-restricted CMV-specific TCR beta clonotypes.

TCRdb analysed the reads with MiXCR anew, one entry per CDR3 protein. The sample shows some 480,000 distinct CDR3 sequences, 30% to 40% of them seen only once. The sequence was obtained from a human donor in good health (CMV status not recorded). Some clones in this sample may be carry-over from other donors' samples. V and J are TRBV7-8 and TRBJ2-1; 7 bases fit TRBD2. This specimen was cultured PBMCs, taken from culture after CMV antigen stimulation. As DNA, the CDR3 is TGTGCCAGCAGCTTAAGTGAACTAGCGTTTAGCTCCTACAATGAGCAGTTCTTC. Its translation: CASSLSELAFSSYNEQFF.